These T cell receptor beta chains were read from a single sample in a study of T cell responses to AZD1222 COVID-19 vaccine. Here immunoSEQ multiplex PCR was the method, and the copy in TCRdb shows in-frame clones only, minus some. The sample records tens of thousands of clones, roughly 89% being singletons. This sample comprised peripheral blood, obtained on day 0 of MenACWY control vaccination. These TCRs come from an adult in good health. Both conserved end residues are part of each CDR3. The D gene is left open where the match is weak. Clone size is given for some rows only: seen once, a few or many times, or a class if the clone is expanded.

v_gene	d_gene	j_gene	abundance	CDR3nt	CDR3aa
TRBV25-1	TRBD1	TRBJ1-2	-	TGTGCCAGCGCCGGGACAGGGGGCTATTTGGGCTACACCTTC	CASAGTGGYLGYTF
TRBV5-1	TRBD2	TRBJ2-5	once	TGCGCCAGCAGCTTGGGAGGGACTAGCGGGTCTCAAGAGACCCAGTACTTC	CASSLGGTSGSQETQYF
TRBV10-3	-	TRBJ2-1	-	TGTGCCAGTGCGTCGAGCTCCTACAATGAGCAGTTCTTC	CASASSSYNEQFF
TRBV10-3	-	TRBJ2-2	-	TGTGCCATCAGTGAGTCGATCAGGAGTCAAAACACCGGGGAGCTGTTTTTT	CAISESIRSQNTGELFF
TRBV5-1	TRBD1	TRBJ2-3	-	TGCGCCAGCATGACCGGGACAGGGGGCACAGATACGCAGTATTTT	CASMTGTGGTDTQYF
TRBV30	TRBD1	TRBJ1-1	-	TGTGCCTGGAGTACTAGGACAGGGGGCTACACTGAAGCTTTCTTT	CAWSTRTGGYTEAFF
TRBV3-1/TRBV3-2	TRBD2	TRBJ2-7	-	TGTGCCAGCAGCCCCGGGGGGTTAGCCTACGAGCAGTACTTC	CASSPGGLAYEQYF
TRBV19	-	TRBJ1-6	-	TGTGCCAGCCGGGAGTCCTATAATTCACCCCTCCACTTT	CASRESYNSPLHF
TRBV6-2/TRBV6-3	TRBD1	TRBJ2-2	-	TGTGCCAGCAGCCCGTGGACAGGGTATGTTTCCGGGGAGCTGTTTTTT	CASSPWTGYVSGELFF
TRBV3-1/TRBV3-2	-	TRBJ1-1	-	TGTGCCAGCAGCCAAGTTAGCACTGAAGCTTTCTTT	CASSQVSTEAFF
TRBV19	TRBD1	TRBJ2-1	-	TGTGCCAGTAGTGCCGGGACAGGAGCTAACAATGAGCAGTTCTTC	CASSAGTGANNEQFF
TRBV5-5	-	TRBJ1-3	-	TGTGCCAGCAGCCCCCGGGACGGAGTTTCCCTTGGTAACACCATATATTTT	CASSPRDGVSLGNTIYF
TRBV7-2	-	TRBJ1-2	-	TGTGCCAGCAGCTTAGCGAGCTCCCCCCGGGATTATGGCTACACCTTC	CASSLASSPRDYGYTF
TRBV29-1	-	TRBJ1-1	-	TGCAGCGTTTTACCAGTGGCCACTGAAGCTTTCTTT	CSVLPVATEAFF
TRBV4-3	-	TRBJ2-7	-	TGCGCCAGCAGCCAAGAATTTTCAGGCCCAGCAAAGCAGTACTTC	CASSQEFSGPAKQYF
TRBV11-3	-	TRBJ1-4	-	TGTGCCAGCAGCCTGATCGGGGCCGCAACTAATGAAAAACTGTTTTTT	CASSLIGAATNEKLFF
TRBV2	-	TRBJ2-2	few	TGTGCCAGCAGTGGTGCCAGGGGTACCGGGGAGCTGTTTTTT	CASSGARGTGELFF
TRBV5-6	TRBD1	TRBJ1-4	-	TGTGCCAGCAGCTGGGGACAGGCGCTTAATGAAAAACTGTTTTTT	CASSWGQALNEKLFF
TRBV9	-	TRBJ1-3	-	TGTGCCAGCAGCGGGGATGGAAACACCATATATTTT	CASSGDGNTIYF
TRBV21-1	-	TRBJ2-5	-	TGTGCCAGCAGCAAAGCGGACAGACCCCAAGAGACCCAGTACTTC	CASSKADRPQETQYF
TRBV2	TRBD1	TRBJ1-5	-	TGTGCCAGCACCACAGGGGCGGCAGGCAATCAGCCCCAGCATTTT	CASTTGAAGNQPQHF
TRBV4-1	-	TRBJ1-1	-	TGCGCCAGCAGCCAACCCATCCAAAACAGAGAGAACACTGAAGCTTTCTTT	CASSQPIQNRENTEAFF
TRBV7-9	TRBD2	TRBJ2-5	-	TGTGCCAGCAGCTTAGTAGGCGGGGGCCAAGAGACCCAGTACTTC	CASSLVGGGQETQYF
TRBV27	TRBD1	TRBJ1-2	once	TGTGCCAGCAGTTTATCGGGGGGGACAGTAAACTATGGCTACACCTTC	CASSLSGGTVNYGYTF
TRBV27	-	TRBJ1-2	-	TGTGCCAGCAGTTTAGGAGGCAACTATGGCTACACCTTC	CASSLGGNYGYTF
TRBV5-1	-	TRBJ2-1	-	TGCGCCAGCAGCTTGGGAAGCGGACTTACCTACAATGAGCAGTTCTTC	CASSLGSGLTYNEQFF
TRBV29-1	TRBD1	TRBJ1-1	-	TGCAGCGTCCACGGGACAGAAACTGAAGCTTTCTTT	CSVHGTETEAFF